This TCR beta chain emerged from a study of identifying expanded T cells in peripheral blood. Healthy donors had no documented immune events, such as infections, while sampled. General study results and limits: Over approximately two and four weeks, about 17 and 20 clones changed, versus 1.2 between replicates. Across healthy donors, higher total template counts meant significantly greater approximately two-week count variance.

Note on this clone: Its cognate antigen is unknown.

Looked up from germline, CDR1 is MDHEN and CDR2 is SYDVKM. The germline V and J ends were trimmed by 2 bases and 8 bases, with 15 bases remaining between them. This CDR3 has 14 amino acids. Libraries were prepared by immunoSEQ multiplex PCR; TCRdb keeps only in-frame clonotypes and omits some of them. The repertoire holds 75,000 to 90,000 clones, with roughly 90% as singletons. This chain links TRBV28 with TRBJ1-2, with D possibly matching TRBD1 (5 bases). The sequencing input was blood. This sequence was found in a person aged 18-70 years in good health. The CDR3 reads CASSLDSLGDGYTF. CDR3 sequence (DNA): TGTGCCAGCAGTTTAGACTCGTTGGGGGACGGCTACACCTTC.